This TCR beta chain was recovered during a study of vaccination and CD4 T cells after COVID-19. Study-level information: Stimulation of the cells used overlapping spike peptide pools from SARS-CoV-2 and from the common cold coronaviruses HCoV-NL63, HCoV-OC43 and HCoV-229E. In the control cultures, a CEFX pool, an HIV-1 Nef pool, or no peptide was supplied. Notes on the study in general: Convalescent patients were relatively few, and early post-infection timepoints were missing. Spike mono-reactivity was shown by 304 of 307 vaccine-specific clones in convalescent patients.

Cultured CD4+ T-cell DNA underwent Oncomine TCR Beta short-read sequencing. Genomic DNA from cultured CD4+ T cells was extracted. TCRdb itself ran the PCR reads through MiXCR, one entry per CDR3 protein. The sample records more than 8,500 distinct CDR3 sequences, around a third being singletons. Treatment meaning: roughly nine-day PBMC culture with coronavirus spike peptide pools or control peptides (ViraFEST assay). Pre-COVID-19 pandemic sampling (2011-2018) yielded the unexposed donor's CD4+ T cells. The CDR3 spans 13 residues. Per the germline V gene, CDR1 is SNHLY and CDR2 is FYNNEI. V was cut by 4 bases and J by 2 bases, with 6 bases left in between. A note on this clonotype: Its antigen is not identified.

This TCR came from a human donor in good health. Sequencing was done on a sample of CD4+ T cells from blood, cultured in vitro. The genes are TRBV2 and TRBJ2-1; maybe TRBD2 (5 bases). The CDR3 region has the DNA TGTGCCAGCAGTGCACTAGCCTACAATGAGCAGTTCTTC. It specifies CASSALAYNEQFF.